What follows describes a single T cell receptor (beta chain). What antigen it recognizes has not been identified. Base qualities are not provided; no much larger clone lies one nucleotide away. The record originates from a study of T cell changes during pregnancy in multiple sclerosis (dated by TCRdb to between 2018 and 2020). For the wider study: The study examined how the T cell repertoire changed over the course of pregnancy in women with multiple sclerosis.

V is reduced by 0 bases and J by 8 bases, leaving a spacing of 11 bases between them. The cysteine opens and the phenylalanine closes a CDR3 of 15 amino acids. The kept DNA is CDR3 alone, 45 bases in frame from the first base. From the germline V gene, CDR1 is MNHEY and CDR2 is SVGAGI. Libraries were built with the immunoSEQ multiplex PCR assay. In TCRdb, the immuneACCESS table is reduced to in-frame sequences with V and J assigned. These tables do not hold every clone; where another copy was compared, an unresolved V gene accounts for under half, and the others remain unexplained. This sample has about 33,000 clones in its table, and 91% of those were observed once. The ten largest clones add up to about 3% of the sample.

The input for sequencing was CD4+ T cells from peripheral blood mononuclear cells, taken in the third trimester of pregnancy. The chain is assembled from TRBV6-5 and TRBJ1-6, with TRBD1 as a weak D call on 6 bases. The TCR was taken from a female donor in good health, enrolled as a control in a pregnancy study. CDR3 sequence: CASSYSNRVDSPLHF. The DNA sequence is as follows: TGTGCCAGCAGTTACTCTAACAGGGTCGATTCACCCCTCCACTTT.